Listed here are 19 T cell receptor beta chains from one sample, sequenced in a study of technical replicates of blood from several donors. The protocol was immunoSEQ multiplex PCR, while the TCRdb copy is restricted to in-frame clones and leaves out a portion. The sample consists of under 85,000 clones, roughly 96% of them appearing once. Source material: T cells isolated from PBMCs. These receptors were collected from a human donor in good health.

The chain uses TRBV6-5 and TRBJ1-1; possible D gene TRBD1, 5 bases. CDR3 length: 12 residues. Trimming cost V 6 bases and J 5 bases, with 10 bases left between them. Germline V CDR1 and CDR2: MNHEY, SVGAGI. CDR3 sequence: CASRWGGTEAFF. In DNA form, the CDR3 reads TGTGCCAGCAGATGGGGGGGGACTGAAGCTTTCTTT.

The chain carries TRBV6-4 and TRBJ1-1, with D tentatively TRBD1 (5 bases). V was trimmed by 8 bases and J by 4 bases, leaving 14 bases between them. The CDR3 is 13 residues long. Germline loops: CDR1 MRHNA, CDR2 SNTAGT. CDR3 region: CASPGGDRTEAFF. The DNA of the CDR3 is TGTGCCAGCCCGGGGGGTGATCGCACTGAAGCTTTCTTT.

This clone was picked up a small number of times. The V gene is TRBV19, the J gene TRBJ1-5, with D possibly being TRBD1 (5 bases). Germline CDR1 is LNHDA and CDR2 is SQIVND (reference sequence). V lost 0 bases to trimming and J lost 7 bases, with 19 bases between them. The CDR3 length is 17 residues. The CDR3 here is CASSIDGASEGRQPQHF. CDR3 sequence (DNA): TGTGCCAGTAGTATAGATGGGGCTTCGGAGGGGCGACAGCCCCAGCATTTT.

This clone was observed once. The chain carries TRBV7-3 and TRBJ1-2; 8 nucleotides line up with TRBD1. Trimming cost V 6 bases and J 4 bases; bases outside gene matches: 4. The CDR3 is made up of 13 amino acids. Per germline, CDR1 SGHTA and CDR2 FQGTGA. The CDR3 loop reads CASSPTGGYGYTF. The DNA for the CDR3 is TGTGCCAGCAGTCCAACAGGGGGCTATGGCTACACCTTC.

The chain carries TRBV28 and TRBJ1-2; D is unresolved. V dropped 7 bases and J dropped 2 bases, with 11 bases sitting between them. The CDR3 runs to 13 residues. Germline CDR1 is MDHEN and CDR2 is SYDVKM. The CDR3 protein is CASTLDLNYGYTF. The CDR3 DNA reads TGTGCCAGCACCTTAGACTTAAACTATGGCTACACCTTC.

This chain connects TRBV11-2 to TRBJ2-4, with TRBD1 identical over 9 bases. The CDR3 runs to 19 residues. The germline gives CDR1 SGHAT, CDR2 FQNNGV. Losses at the gene ends were 0 bases for V and 0 bases for J; bases not matched to a gene: 9. The CDR3, as DNA: TGTGCCAGCAGCTTAGATCTAGGGGGACAGGGACTAGCCAAAAACATTCAGTACTTC. Its protein is CASSLDLGGQGLAKNIQYF.

V and J are TRBV19 and TRBJ1-2, with 7 bases identical to TRBD1. There are 12 residues in the CDR3. Germline V gene sequence: CDR1 LNHDA, CDR2 SQIVND (reference sequence). With V trimmed by 9 bases and J by 4 bases, 5 bases remained unmatched. This CDR3 reads CASLGTAYGYTF. DNA of the CDR3: TGTGCCAGCCTCGGGACAGCCTATGGCTACACCTTC.

This chain joins TRBV27 and TRBJ1-1; D is perhaps TRBD1 (6 bases). CDR1 is MNHEY, CDR2 SMNVEV, per germline (reference sequence). The CDR3 spans 14 residues. The V gene lost 7 bases and the J gene lost 6 bases, with 18 bases spanning the gap. The CDR3 spells CASTPTGGGPEAFF. Here the CDR3 DNA reads TGTGCCAGCACCCCTACGGGGGGGGGCCCTGAAGCTTTCTTT.

The CDR3 bases are TGCGCCAGCAGCCATGCGGGAGAGCAAGAGCAGTTCTTC. This encodes CASSHAGEQEQFF. The chain combines TRBV5-1 with TRBJ2-1, with 7 bases fitting TRBD2. This CDR3 has 13 amino acids. Looked up from germline, CDR1 is SGHRS and CDR2 is YFSETQ. V lost 4 bases and J lost 10; bases outside the gene matches: 8.

The chain is built from TRBV5-4 and TRBJ2-5; 9 nucleotides match TRBD1. Germline V lookup: CDR1 SGHNT, CDR2 YYREEE (reference sequence). This CDR3 region has 15 residues. The J segment lost 7 bases and the V segment lost 0 bases, leaving 7 bases of the junction unmatched. Here the CDR3 reads CASSLDLQGAGTQYF. The CDR3 DNA sequence: TGTGCCAGCAGCTTGGACTTACAGGGGGCCGGGACCCAGTACTTC. The whole variable domain, remainder taken from reference TRBV5-4 and TRBJ2-5, is ETGVTQSPTHLIKTRGQQVTLRCSSQSGHNTVSWYQQALGQGPQFIFQYYREEENGRGNFPPRFSGLQFPNYSSELNVNALELDDSALYLCASSLDLQGAGTQYFGPGTRLLVL.

V gene TRBV5-1 combines with J gene TRBJ2-1; possibly TRBD2 for D (6 bases). Trimming left V 4 bases short and J 9 bases short, with 20 bases between. Germline V lookup: CDR1 SGHRS, CDR2 YFSETQ. The CDR3 is 15 amino acids. CDR3 amino acids: CASSPGRDFPGEQFF. In nucleotides, the CDR3 is TGCGCCAGCAGCCCCGGACGGGACTTTCCGGGTGAGCAGTTCTTC.

The CDR3 is CAWSDSGYTDTQYF. The CDR3 bases are TGTGCCTGGAGCGACTCAGGGTACACAGATACGCAGTATTTT. The chain couples TRBV30 to TRBJ2-3, with D perhaps matching TRBD1 (5 bases). Germline V CDR1 and CDR2: GTSNPN, SVGIG (reference sequence). The CDR3 has 14 residues. Deletions cut 3 bases from V and 2 bases from J, with 12 bases between. The full variable domain, in which reference TRBV30 and TRBJ2-3 provide the parts outside the CDR3, is SQTIHQWPATLVQPVGSPLSLECTVEGTSNPNLYWYRQAAGRGLQLLFYSVGIGQISSEVPQNLSASRPQDRQFILSSKKLLLSDSGFYLCAWSDSGYTDTQYFGPGTRLTVL.

The chain carries TRBV27 and TRBJ2-7; the match to TRBD2 covers 12 bases. Trimming took 3 bases from V and 4 from J; bases not matched to a gene: 1. This CDR3 is 14 amino acids long. Germline V CDR1 and CDR2: MNHEY, SMNVEV (reference sequence). CDR3 in DNA: TGTGCCAGCAGTTTGGGACTAGCGGGTTACGAGCAGTACTTC. Translated: CASSLGLAGYEQYF.

This sequence joins TRBV10-3 and TRBJ2-1, with 9 bases identical to TRBD2. V lost 10 bases and J lost 4; bases outside the gene matches: 11. Germline loops: CDR1 ENHRY, CDR2 SYGVKD. The CDR3 runs to 15 residues. CDR3 residues: CATRTQREAYNEQFF. As DNA, the CDR3 is TGTGCCACTCGGACCCAGCGGGAGGCTTACAATGAGCAGTTCTTC.

The chain carries TRBV5-5 and TRBJ2-5; tentative D call: TRBD2 (6 bases). The ends were cut back, 0 bases at V and 4 bases at J, with 13 bases in the middle. From germline, CDR1 is SGHKS and CDR2 YYEKEE (reference sequence). The CDR3 is made up of 15 amino acids. CDR3 sequence reads: CASSLASLEGETQYF. DNA of the CDR3: TGTGCCAGCAGCTTGGCCTCATTGGAGGGAGAGACCCAGTACTTC.

This rearrangement joins TRBV28 to TRBJ1-2; D is unclear. V lost 4 bases to trimming and J lost 1 base, with 10 bases between them. The CDR3 is made up of 14 amino acids. From germline, CDR1 is MDHEN and CDR2 SYDVKM. The CDR3 coding sequence is TGTGCCAGCAGTTCTCTGGCTGTTAACTATGGCTACACCTTC. Translated: CASSSLAVNYGYTF.

The chain carries TRBV28 and TRBJ1-5; D not resolved. Trimming took off 3 bases at V and 3 bases at J, with 9 bases between the two ends. Germline CDR1 is MDHEN and CDR2 is SYDVKM. CDR3 length equals 14 residues. CDR3 protein: CASSFLLNNQPQHF. The CDR3 DNA is TGTGCCAGCAGTTTTCTTCTTAACAATCAGCCCCAGCATTTT.

The chain links TRBV19 to TRBJ1-4; the match to TRBD1 covers 8 bases. Trimming took 9 bases from V and 4 from J; bases not matched to a gene: 4. The germline CDR1 and CDR2 sequences are LNHDA and SQIVND (reference sequence). This CDR3 region has 13 residues. CDR3 DNA sequence: TGTGCCAGCAACAGGGGGGTTAATGAAAAACTGTTTTTT. It specifies CASNRGVNEKLFF.

This chain links TRBV15 with TRBJ2-1, with no clear D. V lost 2 bases, J lost 7 bases, and 9 bases lay in between. From germline, CDR1 is LNHNV and CDR2 YYDKDF (reference sequence). The CDR3 extends over 13 amino acids. CDR3 region: CATSRMTLNEQFF. As DNA, the CDR3 is TGTGCCACCAGCAGAATGACTCTTAATGAGCAGTTCTTC.